This T cell receptor (beta chain) was sequenced for a study of cytotoxic CD8 clonotypes in ibrutinib-treated CLL. Overall study: Per sample, productive templates averaged 255,043 and productive rearrangements averaged 94,082.

V lost 5 bases and J 8 bases, leaving 13 bases between the germline ends. The CDR3 length is 12 residues. CDR1 SGHRS and CDR2 YFSETQ come from the germline V gene. Measured with immunoSEQ multiplex PCR; TCRdb has only the in-frame clones, and not every one. Of over 250,000 clones in the sample, less than 85% are singletons; the top ten hold approximately 5.1%. With regard to this clone: The same CDR3 arises from other DNA sequences in this sample as well.

The sequence was obtained from a human donor with chronic lymphocytic leukemia. Sequencing used PBMCs, obtained at disease progression, from a patient treated with ibrutinib. The chain carries TRBV5-1 and TRBJ1-2; no clear D. CDR3 residues: CASSLDRAGYTF. Written as DNA, the CDR3 is TGCGCCAGCAGTCTCGACCGGGCGGGCTACACCTTC.